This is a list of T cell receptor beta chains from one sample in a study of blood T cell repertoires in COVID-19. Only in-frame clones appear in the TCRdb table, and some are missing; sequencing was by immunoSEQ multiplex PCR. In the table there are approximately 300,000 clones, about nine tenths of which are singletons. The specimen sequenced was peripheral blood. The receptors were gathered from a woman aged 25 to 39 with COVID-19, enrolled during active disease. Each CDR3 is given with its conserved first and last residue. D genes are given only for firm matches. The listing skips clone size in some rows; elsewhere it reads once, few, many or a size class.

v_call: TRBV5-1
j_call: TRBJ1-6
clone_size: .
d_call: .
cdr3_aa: CASSNTGLTYSPLHF
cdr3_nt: TGCGCCAGCAGCAACACAGGCCTTACTTATTCACCCCTCCACTTT

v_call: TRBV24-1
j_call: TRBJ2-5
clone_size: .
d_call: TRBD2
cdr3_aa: CATSRAGGGETQYF
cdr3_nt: TGTGCCACCAGTCGGGCAGGCGGGGGGGAGACCCAGTACTTC

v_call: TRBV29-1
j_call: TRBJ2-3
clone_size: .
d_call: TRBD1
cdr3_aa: CSAEEQGAADTQYF
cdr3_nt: TGCAGCGCTGAAGAGCAGGGGGCGGCAGATACGCAGTATTTT

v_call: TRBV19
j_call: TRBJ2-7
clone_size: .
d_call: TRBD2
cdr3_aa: CASSRGGYEQYF
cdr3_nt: TGTGCCAGTAGCCGGGGGGGCTACGAGCAGTACTTC

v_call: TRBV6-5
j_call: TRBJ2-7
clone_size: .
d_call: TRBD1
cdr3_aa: CASSKQGYEQYF
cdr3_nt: TGTGCCAGCAGTAAACAGGGGTACGAGCAGTACTTC

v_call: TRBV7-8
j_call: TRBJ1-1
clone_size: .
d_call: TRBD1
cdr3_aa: CASSLRQGQRLNTEAFF
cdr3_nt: TGTGCCAGCAGCCTCCGACAGGGCCAACGATTGAACACTGAAGCTTTCTTT

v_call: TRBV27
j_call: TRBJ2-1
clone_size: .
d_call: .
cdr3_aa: CASSLSGGTGLSGDEQFF
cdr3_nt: TGTGCCAGCAGTTTATCTGGGGGTACGGGACTCTCTGGGGATGAGCAGTTCTTC

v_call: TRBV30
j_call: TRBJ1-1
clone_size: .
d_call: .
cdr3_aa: CAWSPRGEAFF
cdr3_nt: TGTGCCTGGAGTCCCCGGGGGGAAGCTTTCTTT

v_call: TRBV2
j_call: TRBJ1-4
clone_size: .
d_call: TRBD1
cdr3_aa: CATRDSFNEKLFF
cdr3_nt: TGTGCCACCCGGGACAGCTTTAATGAAAAACTGTTTTTT

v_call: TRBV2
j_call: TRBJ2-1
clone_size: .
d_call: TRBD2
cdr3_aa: CASRRGAGNYNEQFF
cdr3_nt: TGTGCCAGCAGACGGGGAGCGGGGAACTACAATGAGCAGTTCTTC

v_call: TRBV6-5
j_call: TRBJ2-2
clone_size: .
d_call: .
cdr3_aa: CASRPPQGQAGELFF
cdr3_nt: TGTGCCAGCCGTCCCCCCCAGGGTCAGGCCGGGGAGCTGTTTTTT

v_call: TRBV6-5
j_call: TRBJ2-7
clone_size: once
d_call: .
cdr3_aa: CASSYSSAGTYEQYF
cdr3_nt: TGTGCCAGCAGTTACTCGTCGGCAGGGACCTACGAGCAGTACTTC

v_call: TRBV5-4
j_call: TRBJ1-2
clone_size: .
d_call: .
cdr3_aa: CASSLNPKELNYGYTF
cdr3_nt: TGTGCCAGCAGCTTAAACCCGAAGGAGCTAAACTATGGCTACACCTTC

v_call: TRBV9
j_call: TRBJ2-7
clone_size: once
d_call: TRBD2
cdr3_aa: CASSVGVAGGSEQYF
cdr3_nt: TGTGCCAGCAGCGTAGGGGTAGCGGGAGGCTCCGAGCAGTACTTC

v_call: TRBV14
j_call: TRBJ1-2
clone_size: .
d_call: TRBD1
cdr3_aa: CASSFRTGYGYTF
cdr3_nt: TGTGCCAGCAGCTTTCGGACAGGGTATGGCTACACCTTC

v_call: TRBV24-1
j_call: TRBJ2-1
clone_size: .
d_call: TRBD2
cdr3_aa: CATSLAPPGLVNNEQFF
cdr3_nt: TGTGCCACCAGTCTAGCCCCACCGGGACTAGTTAACAATGAGCAGTTCTTC

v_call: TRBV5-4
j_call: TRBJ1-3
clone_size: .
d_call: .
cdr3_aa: CASSFRGGNTIYF
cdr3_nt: TGTGCCAGCAGCTTCAGGGGAGGAAACACCATATATTTT

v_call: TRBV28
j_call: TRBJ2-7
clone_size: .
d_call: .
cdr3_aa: CASSPWAPAYEQYF
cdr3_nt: TGTGCCAGCAGTCCGTGGGCGCCGGCCTACGAGCAGTACTTC

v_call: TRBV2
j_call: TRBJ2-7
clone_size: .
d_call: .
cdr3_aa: CASRHRDMTYEQYF
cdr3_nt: TGTGCCAGCAGGCACCGGGACATGACCTACGAGCAGTACTTC

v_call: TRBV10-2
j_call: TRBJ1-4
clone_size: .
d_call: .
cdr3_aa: CASRLELATNEKLFF
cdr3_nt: TGCGCCAGCAGGTTAGAGCTTGCAACTAATGAAAAACTGTTTTTT

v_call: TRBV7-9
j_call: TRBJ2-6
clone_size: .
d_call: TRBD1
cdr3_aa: CASSPRTGGTGANVLTF
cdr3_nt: TGTGCCAGCAGCCCACGGACAGGGGGCACCGGGGCCAACGTCCTGACTTTC

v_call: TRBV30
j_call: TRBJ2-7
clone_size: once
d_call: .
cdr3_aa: CAWTPGQIFSYEQYF
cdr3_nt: TGTGCCTGGACCCCCGGACAGATTTTCTCCTACGAGCAGTACTTC

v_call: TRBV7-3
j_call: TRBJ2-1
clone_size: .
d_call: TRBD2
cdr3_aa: CASSLASGSFNEQFF
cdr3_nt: TGTGCCAGCAGCTTAGCTAGCGGGAGTTTCAATGAGCAGTTCTTC

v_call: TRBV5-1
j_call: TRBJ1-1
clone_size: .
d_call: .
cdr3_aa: CASSLYERNTEAFF
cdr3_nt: TGCGCCAGCAGCTTGTATGAGAGAAACACTGAAGCTTTCTTT

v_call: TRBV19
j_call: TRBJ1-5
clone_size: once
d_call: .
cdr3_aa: CASSRQNLQPQHF
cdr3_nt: TGTGCCAGTAGTAGACAGAATTTGCAGCCCCAGCATTTT

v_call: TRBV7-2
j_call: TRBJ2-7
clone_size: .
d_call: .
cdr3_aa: CASSLVNFYEQYF
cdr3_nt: TGTGCCAGCAGCTTAGTTAACTTCTACGAGCAGTACTTC

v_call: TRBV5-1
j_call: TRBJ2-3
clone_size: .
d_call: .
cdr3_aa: CASSFNRVDTQYF
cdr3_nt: TGCGCCAGCAGCTTCAACAGGGTTGATACGCAGTATTTT

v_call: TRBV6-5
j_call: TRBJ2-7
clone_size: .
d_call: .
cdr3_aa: CASSYTNRQVGEQYF
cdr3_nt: TGTGCCAGCAGTTACACCAACAGACAGGTCGGGGAGCAGTACTTC

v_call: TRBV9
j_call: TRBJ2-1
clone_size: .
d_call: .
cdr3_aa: CASSVDPNNEQFF
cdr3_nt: TGTGCCAGCAGCGTAGATCCCAACAATGAGCAGTTCTTC

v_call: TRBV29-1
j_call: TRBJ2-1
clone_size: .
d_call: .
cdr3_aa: CSGDMLNEQFF
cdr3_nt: TGCAGCGGGGACATGTTGAATGAGCAGTTCTTC

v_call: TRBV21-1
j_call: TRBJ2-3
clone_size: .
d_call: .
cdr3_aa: CASHGLAGGLSTDTQYF
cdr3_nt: TGTGCCAGCCATGGACTAGCGGGCGGGTTGAGCACAGATACGCAGTATTTT

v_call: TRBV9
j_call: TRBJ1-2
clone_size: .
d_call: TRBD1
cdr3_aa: CASSPGTGDYGYTF
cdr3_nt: TGTGCCAGCAGCCCCGGGACAGGGGACTATGGCTACACCTTC

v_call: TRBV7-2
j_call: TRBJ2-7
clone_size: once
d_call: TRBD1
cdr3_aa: CASSLWDSSYEQYF
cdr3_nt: TGTGCCAGCAGCTTATGGGACAGTTCCTACGAGCAGTACTTC

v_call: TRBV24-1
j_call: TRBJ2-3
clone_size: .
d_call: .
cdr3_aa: CATSPSLTDTQYF
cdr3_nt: TGTGCCACCAGTCCTAGCCTCACAGATACGCAGTATTTT

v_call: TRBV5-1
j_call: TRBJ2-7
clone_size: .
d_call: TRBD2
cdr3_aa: CASSVGTTTYEQYF
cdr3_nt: TGCGCCAGCAGTGTGGGGACTACCACCTACGAGCAGTACTTC

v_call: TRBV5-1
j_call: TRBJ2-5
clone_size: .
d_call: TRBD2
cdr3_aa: CASSLGSVAGIETQYF
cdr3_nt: TGCGCCAGCAGCTTGGGGTCGGTAGCGGGGATAGAGACCCAGTACTTC

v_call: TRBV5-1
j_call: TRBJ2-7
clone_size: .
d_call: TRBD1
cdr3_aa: CASSLGPGQGANYEQYF
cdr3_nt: TGCGCCAGCAGCTTGGGGCCGGGACAGGGGGCGAATTACGAGCAGTACTTC

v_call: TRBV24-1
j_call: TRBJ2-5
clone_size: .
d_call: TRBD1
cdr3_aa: CATSSSDRAQETQYF
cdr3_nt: TGTGCCACCAGCAGCTCGGACAGGGCCCAAGAGACCCAGTACTTC

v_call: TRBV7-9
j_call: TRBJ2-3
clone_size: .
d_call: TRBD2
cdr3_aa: CASSHLGDVAGTDTQYF
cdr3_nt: TGTGCCAGCAGCCATTTAGGGGACGTAGCGGGGACAGATACGCAGTATTTT

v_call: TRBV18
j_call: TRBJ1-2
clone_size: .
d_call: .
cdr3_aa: CASSPLGGSGYTF
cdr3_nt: TGTGCCAGCTCACCATTGGGGGGAAGTGGCTACACCTTC

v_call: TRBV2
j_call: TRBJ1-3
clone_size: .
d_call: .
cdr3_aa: CASSEVSVGNTIYF
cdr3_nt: TGTGCCAGCAGTGAAGTGTCGGTTGGAAACACCATATATTTT

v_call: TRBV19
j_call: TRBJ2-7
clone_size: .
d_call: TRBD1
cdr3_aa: CASSGSVGQGTHEQYF
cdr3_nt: TGTGCCAGTAGCGGGTCGGTGGGACAGGGGACCCACGAGCAGTACTTC

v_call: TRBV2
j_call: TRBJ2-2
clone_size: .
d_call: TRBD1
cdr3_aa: CASRRDRADTGELFF
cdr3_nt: TGTGCCAGCAGGAGGGACAGGGCTGACACCGGGGAGCTGTTTTTT

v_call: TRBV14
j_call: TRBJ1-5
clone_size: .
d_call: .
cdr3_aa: CASSARGNQPQHF
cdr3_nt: TGTGCCAGCAGCGCCAGGGGAAATCAGCCCCAGCATTTT

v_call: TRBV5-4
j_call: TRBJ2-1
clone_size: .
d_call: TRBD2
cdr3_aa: CASSLGLAGVNEQFF
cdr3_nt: TGTGCCAGCAGCTTGGGGCTAGCGGGCGTCAATGAGCAGTTCTTC

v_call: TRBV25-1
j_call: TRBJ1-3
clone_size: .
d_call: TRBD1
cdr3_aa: CASSEPGQGTGNTIYF
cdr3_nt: TGTGCCAGCAGTGAACCGGGACAGGGGACTGGAAACACCATATATTTT

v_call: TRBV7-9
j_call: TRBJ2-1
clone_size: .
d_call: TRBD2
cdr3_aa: CASTSRGLATNEQFF
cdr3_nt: TGTGCCAGCACGAGTCGGGGACTAGCTACGAATGAGCAGTTCTTC

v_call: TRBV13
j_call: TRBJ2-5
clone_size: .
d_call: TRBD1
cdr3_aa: CASSWQANADRELETQYF
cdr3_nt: TGTGCCAGCAGCTGGCAAGCTAATGCTGACAGGGAATTGGAGACCCAGTACTTC

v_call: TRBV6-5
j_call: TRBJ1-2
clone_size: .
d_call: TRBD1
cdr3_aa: CASSNRGGYTF
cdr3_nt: TGTGCCAGCAGTAACAGGGGTGGCTACACCTTC

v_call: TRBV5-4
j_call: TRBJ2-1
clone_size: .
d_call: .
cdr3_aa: CASSLVTLNEQFF
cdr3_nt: TGTGCCAGCAGCTTGGTGACTCTGAATGAGCAGTTCTTC

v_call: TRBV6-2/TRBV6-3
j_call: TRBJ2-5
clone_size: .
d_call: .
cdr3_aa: CASGRTERTQYF
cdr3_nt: TGTGCCAGCGGCCGGACAGAACGGACCCAGTACTTC

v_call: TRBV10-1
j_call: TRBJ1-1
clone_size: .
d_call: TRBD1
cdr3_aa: CASSEGTAFAFF
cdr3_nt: TGCGCCAGCAGTGAAGGGACAGCTTTTGCTTTCTTT

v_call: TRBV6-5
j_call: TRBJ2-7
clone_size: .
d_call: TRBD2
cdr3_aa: CASSYSLAGAVEQYF
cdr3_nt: TGTGCCAGCAGTTACTCACTAGCGGGAGCAGTCGAGCAGTACTTC

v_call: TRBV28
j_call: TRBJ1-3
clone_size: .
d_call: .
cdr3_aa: CASSPDRYSGNTIYF
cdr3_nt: TGTGCCAGCAGTCCCGACAGATACTCTGGAAACACCATATATTTT

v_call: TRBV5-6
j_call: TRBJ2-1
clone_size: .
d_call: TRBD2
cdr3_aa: CASSWGLADYNEQFF
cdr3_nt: TGTGCCAGCAGCTGGGGACTAGCGGATTACAATGAGCAGTTCTTC